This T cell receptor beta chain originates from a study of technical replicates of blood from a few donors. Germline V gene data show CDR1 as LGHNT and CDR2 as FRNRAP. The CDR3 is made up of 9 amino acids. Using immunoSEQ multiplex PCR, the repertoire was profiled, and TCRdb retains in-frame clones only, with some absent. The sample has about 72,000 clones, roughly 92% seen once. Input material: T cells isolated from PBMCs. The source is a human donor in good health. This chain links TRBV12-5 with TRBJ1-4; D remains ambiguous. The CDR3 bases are TGTGCAGAGACAGAAAAACTGTTTTTT. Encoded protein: CAETEKLFF.